This TCR beta chain stems from a study of molecular identifiers for immune sequencing clone quantification. This clonotype was observed at least ten times. V shed 8 bases and J shed 3 bases, with 17 bases lying between them. Germline V lookup: CDR1 MNHEY, CDR2 SVGEGT. The length of the CDR3 is 14 residues. TCRdb called the PCR reads again in MiXCR, with one record for every CDR3 protein. The sample carries approximately 680,000 distinct CDR3 sequences, roughly 25% recorded once. The clonotype was recovered from a human donor in good health. Some libraries in this study had Jurkat cell RNA spiked in. V and J are TRBV6-2 or TRBV6-3 and TRBJ2-7, with TRBD1 as a possible D gene (6 bases). The specimen sequenced was naive CD8+ T cells from blood, with Jurkat cell RNA spiked in. Indicated subset: FACS-sorted CD8+CD4-CCR7+CD45RA+ naive T cells. The CDR3, as DNA: TGTGCCAGCTACAGGGAGCCCACGAGCTACGAGCAGTACTTC. It specifies CASYREPTSYEQYF.